This T cell receptor (beta chain) was profiled in a study of T cells in Graves' hyperthyroidism and ophthalmopathy. Notes on the study in general: The model made its ophthalmopathy prediction, and onset followed a median approximately 6 months later. Patients with ophthalmopathy were separated from those with stable hyperthyroidism by a 13 V-J model. Blood also carried most thyroid clonotypes expanded above 0.001.

Ophthalmopathy patients all had a Clinical Activity Score of at least 3, a NOSPECS grade of at least 4 and disease under 3 months old. Turning to this clonotype: No antigen is known for it.

Germline loops: CDR1 SGHRS, CDR2 YFSETQ. The J segment lost 6 bases and the V segment lost 4 bases, leaving 6 bases of the junction unmatched. The CDR3 is made up of 15 amino acids. Amplification targeted TCR beta CDR3 regions from RNA transcripts. Using the HTBI primer set, a first-round RT-PCR was run on the TCR CDR3. MiXCR was run by TCRdb on the multiplex PCR reads, yielding one entry per CDR3 protein. The data contain some 570,000 distinct CDR3 sequences, about 15% of them singletons. Sequencing was carried out using blood. The chain is built from TRBV5-1 and TRBJ2-1, with TRBD2 matching 11 bases. This receptor was identified in a woman aged 18-29 years with Graves' ophthalmopathy. CDR3 in DNA: TGCGCCAGCAGCGGAACTAGCGGGAGAATCAATGAGCAGTTCTTC. Protein: CASSGTSGRINEQFF.